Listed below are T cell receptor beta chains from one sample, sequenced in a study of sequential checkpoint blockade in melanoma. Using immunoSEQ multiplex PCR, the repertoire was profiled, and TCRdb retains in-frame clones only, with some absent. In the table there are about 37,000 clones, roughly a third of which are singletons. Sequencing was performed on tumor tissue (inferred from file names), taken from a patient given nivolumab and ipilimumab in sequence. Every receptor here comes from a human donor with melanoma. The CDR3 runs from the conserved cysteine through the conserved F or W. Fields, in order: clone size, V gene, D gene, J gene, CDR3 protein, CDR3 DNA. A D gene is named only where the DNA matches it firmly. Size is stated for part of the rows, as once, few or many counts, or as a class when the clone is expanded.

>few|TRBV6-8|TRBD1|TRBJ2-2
CASSYSTGLNTGELFF
TGTGCCAGCAGTTACTCGACAGGGCTAAACACCGGGGAGCTGTTTTTT
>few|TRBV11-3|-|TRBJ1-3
CASSLEQGLLYGNTIYF
TGTGCCAGCAGCTTAGAACAGGGCCTTTTGTACGGAAACACCATATATTTT
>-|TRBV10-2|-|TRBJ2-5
CASLAGKHQETQYF
TGCGCCAGCCTTGCCGGGAAACACCAAGAGACCCAGTACTTC
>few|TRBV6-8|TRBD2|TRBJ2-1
CASSPLAGPSYNEQFF
TGTGCCAGCAGTCCATTAGCGGGCCCCTCCTACAATGAGCAGTTCTTC
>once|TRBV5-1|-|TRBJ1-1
CASSLDWTVNTEAFF
TGCGCCAGCAGCTTGGATTGGACCGTGAACACTGAAGCTTTCTTT
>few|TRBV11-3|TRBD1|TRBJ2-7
CASINPGQGAWWETYEQYF
TGTGCCAGCATCAACCCCGGACAGGGGGCTTGGTGGGAAACCTACGAGCAGTACTTC
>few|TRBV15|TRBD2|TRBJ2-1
CATSRDHAGAIYNEQFF
TGTGCCACCAGCAGAGATCACGCGGGAGCGATCTACAATGAGCAGTTCTTC
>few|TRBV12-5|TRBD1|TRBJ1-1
CASKQQGAEAFF
TGTGCCAGCAAACAACAGGGGGCGGAAGCTTTCTTT
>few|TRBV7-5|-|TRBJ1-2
CASSLVRGSDGYTF
TGTGCCAGCAGCTTAGTGCGGGGGTCAGATGGCTACACCTTC
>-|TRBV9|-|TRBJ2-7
CASSPNDGTTKQYF
TGTGCCAGCAGCCCCAACGACGGTACTACGAAGCAGTACTTC
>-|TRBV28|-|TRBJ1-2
CASRPARTVPPNYGYTF
TGTGCCAGCAGACCCGCGAGGACAGTCCCCCCTAACTATGGCTACACCTTC
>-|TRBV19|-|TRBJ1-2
CASTLATGTSYGYTF
TGTGCCAGTACCCTAGCGACCGGGACAAGCTATGGCTACACCTTC
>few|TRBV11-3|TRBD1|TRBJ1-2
CASSPTAKGAGYTF
TGTGCCAGCAGTCCTACAGCAAAGGGGGCTGGCTACACCTTC
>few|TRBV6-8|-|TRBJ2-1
CASSYSGAGNEQFF
TGTGCCAGCAGTTACTCGGGGGCTGGGAATGAGCAGTTCTTC
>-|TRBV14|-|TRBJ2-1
CASSQARQEVPPYNEQFF
TGTGCCAGCAGCCAAGCCCGACAGGAAGTCCCTCCCTACAATGAGCAGTTCTTC
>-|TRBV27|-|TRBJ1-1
CASSESWDVGGTEAFF
TGTGCCAGCAGCGAAAGCTGGGACGTCGGAGGGACTGAAGCTTTCTTT
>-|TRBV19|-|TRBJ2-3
CASSLWSQTLFTDTQYF
TGTGCCAGTAGTTTATGGTCCCAAACCCTCTTCACAGATACGCAGTATTTT
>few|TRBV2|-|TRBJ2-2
CASIWPNTGELFF
TGTGCCAGCATCTGGCCGAACACCGGGGAGCTGTTTTTT
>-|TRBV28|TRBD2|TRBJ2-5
CASSLLVVAGGTQETQYF
TGTGCCAGCAGTTTATTGGTCGTGGCGGGGGGAACCCAAGAGACCCAGTACTTC
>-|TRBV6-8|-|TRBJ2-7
CASSPRWDLTYEQYF
TGTGCCAGCAGCCCTAGATGGGACCTCACCTACGAGCAGTACTTC
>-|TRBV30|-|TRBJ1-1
CAWSVRLNTEAFF
TGTGCCTGGAGTGTTCGTTTGAACACTGAAGCTTTCTTT
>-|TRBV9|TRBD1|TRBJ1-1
CASIDRGDTEAFF
TGTGCCAGCATAGACAGGGGGGACACTGAAGCTTTCTTT
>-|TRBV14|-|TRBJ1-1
CASSHYRVTNTEAFF
TGTGCCAGCAGCCACTACAGGGTAACGAACACTGAAGCTTTCTTT
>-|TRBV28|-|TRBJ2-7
CASSLVGVLDEQYF
TGTGCCAGCAGTTTAGTAGGGGTGTTGGACGAGCAGTACTTC
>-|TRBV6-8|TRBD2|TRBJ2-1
CASSVQPSGSRNEQFF
TGTGCCAGCAGTGTCCAACCTAGCGGGAGTAGAAATGAGCAGTTCTTC
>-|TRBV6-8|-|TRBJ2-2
CASKGGSNTGELFF
TGTGCCAGCAAGGGGGGCAGTAACACCGGGGAGCTGTTTTTT
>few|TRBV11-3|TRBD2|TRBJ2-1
CASSPPGLAGGNEQFF
TGTGCCAGCAGCCCTCCGGGACTAGCGGGAGGAAATGAGCAGTTCTTC
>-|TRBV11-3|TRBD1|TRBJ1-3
CASSPIYRQGPGNTIYF
TGTGCCAGCAGCCCAATATACCGACAGGGCCCTGGAAACACCATATATTTT
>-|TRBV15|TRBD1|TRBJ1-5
CATSTVQGAERGQPQHF
TGTGCCACCAGCACTGTACAGGGGGCGGAAAGAGGTCAGCCCCAGCATTTT
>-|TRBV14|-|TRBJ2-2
CASSQVQGTGELFF
TGTGCCAGCAGCCAAGTTCAGGGCACCGGGGAGCTGTTTTTT
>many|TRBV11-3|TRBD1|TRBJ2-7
CASSRIIGTGGSYEQYF
TGTGCCAGCAGTCGCATAATAGGGACAGGGGGTTCCTACGAGCAGTACTTC
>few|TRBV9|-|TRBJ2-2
CASSPPGSLTGELFF
TGTGCCAGCAGCCCCCCGGGCTCTCTCACCGGGGAGCTGTTTTTT
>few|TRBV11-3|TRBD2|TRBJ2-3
CASSHRLAGGRTDTQYF
TGTGCCAGCAGCCACCGACTAGCGGGAGGGCGCACAGATACGCAGTATTTT
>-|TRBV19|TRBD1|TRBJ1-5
CASRLPGQGNQPQHF
TGTGCCAGCCGCCTCCCCGGACAGGGCAATCAGCCCCAGCATTTT
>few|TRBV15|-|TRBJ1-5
CATSPPWGNNQPQHF
TGTGCCACCAGCCCCCCCTGGGGGAACAATCAGCCCCAGCATTTT
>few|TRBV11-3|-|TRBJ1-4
CASSYFGANEKLFF
TGTGCCAGCAGCTATTTCGGGGCTAATGAAAAACTGTTTTTT
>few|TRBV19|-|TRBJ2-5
CASSIDRGRGETQYF
TGTGCCAGTAGTATAGATCGGGGGCGGGGGGAGACCCAGTACTTC
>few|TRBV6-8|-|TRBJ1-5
CASSYAGSGQPQHF
TGTGCCAGCAGTTACGCGGGGAGTGGTCAGCCCCAGCATTTT
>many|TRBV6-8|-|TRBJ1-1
CASRLGVNTEAFF
TGTGCCAGCAGGTTAGGGGTGAACACTGAAGCTTTCTTT
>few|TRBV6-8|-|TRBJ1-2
CASSYSWGGAWSDYGYTF
TGTGCCAGCAGTTACTCGTGGGGAGGGGCTTGGTCGGACTATGGCTACACCTTC
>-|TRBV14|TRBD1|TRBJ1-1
CASSQDRGPTGPGTEAFF
TGTGCCAGCAGCCAAGATCGGGGCCCGACAGGGCCTGGGACTGAAGCTTTCTTT
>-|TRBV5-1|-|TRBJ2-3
CASSPDSSTDTQYF
TGCGCCAGCAGCCCGGACAGTAGCACAGATACGCAGTATTTT
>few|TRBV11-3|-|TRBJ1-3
CASSSPGAGNTIYF
TGTGCCAGCAGCTCCCCCGGGGCTGGAAACACCATATATTTT
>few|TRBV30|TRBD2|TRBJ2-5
CAWSPGLAAETQYF
TGTGCCTGGAGTCCGGGACTAGCGGCGGAGACCCAGTACTTC
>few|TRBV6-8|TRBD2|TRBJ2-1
CASSYSPSAGGLNEQFF
TGTGCCAGCAGTTACTCGCCGTCGGCGGGGGGGCTCAATGAGCAGTTCTTC
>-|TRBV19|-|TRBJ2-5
CASSNRWLVGQETQYF
TGTGCCAGTAGTAACCGGTGGCTAGTAGGGCAAGAGACCCAGTACTTC
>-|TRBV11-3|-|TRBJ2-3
CASSFPGASTDTQYF
TGTGCCAGCAGCTTCCCGGGGGCGAGCACAGATACGCAGTATTTT
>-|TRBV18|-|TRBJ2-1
CASSPIVQDNEQFF
TGTGCCAGCTCACCGATAGTCCAGGACAATGAGCAGTTCTTC
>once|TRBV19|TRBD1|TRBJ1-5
CASTSQGINQPQHF
TGTGCCAGTACGTCACAGGGGATCAATCAGCCCCAGCATTTT
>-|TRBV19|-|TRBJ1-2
CASSSSDTRYGYTF
TGTGCCAGTAGTTCATCGGACACCCGCTATGGCTACACCTTC
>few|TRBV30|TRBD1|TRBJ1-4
CAWSRGQGREKLFF
TGTGCCTGGAGCAGGGGACAGGGAAGGGAAAAACTGTTTTTT
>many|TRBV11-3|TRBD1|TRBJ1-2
CASSLGTGEFYGYTF
TGTGCCAGCAGCTTGGGGACAGGAGAATTCTATGGCTACACCTTC
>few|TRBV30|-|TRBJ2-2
CAWSVIQGETGELFF
TGTGCCTGGAGTGTAATTCAGGGAGAGACCGGGGAGCTGTTTTTT
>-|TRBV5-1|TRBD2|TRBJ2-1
CASSKGTSGGNEQFF
TGCGCCAGCAGCAAAGGGACTAGCGGGGGCAATGAGCAGTTCTTC
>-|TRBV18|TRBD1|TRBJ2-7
CASSPETGAVYEQYF
TGTGCCAGCTCACCGGAGACAGGGGCGGTGTACGAGCAGTACTTC
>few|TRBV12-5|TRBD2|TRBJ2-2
CAISGGGAAGELFF
TGTGCCATCAGCGGGGGAGGGGCGGCCGGGGAGCTGTTTTTT
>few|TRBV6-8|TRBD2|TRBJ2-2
CASSYEGLAGVDGTGELFF
TGTGCCAGCAGTTACGAGGGACTAGCGGGAGTCGACGGCACCGGGGAGCTGTTTTTT
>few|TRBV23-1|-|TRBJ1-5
CASSQDVTGNQPQHF
TGCGCCAGCAGCCAAGATGTCACAGGCAATCAGCCCCAGCATTTT
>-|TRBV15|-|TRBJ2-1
CATSNPRESRTYTYNEQFF
TGTGCCACCAGCAACCCAAGAGAGAGCAGGACTTATACCTACAATGAGCAGTTCTTC
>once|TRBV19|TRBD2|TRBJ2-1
CASTPMGSGGYNEQFF
TGTGCCAGTACCCCCATGGGTAGCGGGGGATACAATGAGCAGTTCTTC